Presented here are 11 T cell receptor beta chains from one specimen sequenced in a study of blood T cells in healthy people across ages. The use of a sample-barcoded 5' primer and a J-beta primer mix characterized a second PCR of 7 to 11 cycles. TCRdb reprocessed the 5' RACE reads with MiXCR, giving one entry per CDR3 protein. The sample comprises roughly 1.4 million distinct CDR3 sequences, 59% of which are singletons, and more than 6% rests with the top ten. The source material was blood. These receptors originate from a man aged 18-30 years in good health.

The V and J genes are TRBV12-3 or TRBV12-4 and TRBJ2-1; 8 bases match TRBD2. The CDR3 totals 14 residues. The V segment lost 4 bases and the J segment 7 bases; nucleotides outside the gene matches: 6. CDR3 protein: CASSSTGTSNEQFF. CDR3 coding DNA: TGTGCCAGCAGTTCAACCGGGACTAGTAATGAGCAGTTCTTC.

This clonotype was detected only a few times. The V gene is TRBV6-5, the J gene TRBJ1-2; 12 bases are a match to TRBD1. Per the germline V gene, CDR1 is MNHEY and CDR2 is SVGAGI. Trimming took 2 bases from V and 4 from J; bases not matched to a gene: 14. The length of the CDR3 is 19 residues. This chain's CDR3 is CASSYLPGTGGPYPYGYTF. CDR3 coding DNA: TGTGCCAGCAGTTACCTCCCTGGGACAGGGGGCCCATACCCCTATGGCTACACCTTC.

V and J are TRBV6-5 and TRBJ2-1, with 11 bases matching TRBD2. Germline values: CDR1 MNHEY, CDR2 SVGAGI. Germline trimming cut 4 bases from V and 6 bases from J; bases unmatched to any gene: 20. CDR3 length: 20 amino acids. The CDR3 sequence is CASSFLIAGGPNALANEQFF. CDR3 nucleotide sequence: TGTGCCAGCAGTTTCCTAATAGCGGGAGGGCCTAACGCCCTCGCCAATGAGCAGTTCTTC.

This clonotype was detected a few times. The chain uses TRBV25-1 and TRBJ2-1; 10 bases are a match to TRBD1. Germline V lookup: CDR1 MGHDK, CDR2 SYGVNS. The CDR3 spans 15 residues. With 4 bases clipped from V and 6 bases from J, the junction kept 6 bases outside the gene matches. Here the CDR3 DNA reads TGTGCCAGCAGTGCGGGACAGGGGATCTTCAATGAGCAGTTCTTC. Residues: CASSAGQGIFNEQFF.

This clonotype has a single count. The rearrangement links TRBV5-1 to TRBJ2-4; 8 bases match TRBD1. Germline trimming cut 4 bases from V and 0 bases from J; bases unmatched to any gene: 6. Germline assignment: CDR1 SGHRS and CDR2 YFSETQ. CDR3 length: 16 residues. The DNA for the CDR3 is TGCGCCAGCAGCGAGGACAGGGATCTAGCCAAAAACATTCAGTACTTC. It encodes CASSEDRDLAKNIQYF. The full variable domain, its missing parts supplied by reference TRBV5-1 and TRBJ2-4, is KAGVTQTPRYLIKTRGQQVTLSCSPISGHRSVSWYQQTPGQGLQFLFEYFSETQRNKGNFPGRFSGRQFSNSRSEMNVSTLELGDSALYLCASSEDRDLAKNIQYFGAGTRLSVL.

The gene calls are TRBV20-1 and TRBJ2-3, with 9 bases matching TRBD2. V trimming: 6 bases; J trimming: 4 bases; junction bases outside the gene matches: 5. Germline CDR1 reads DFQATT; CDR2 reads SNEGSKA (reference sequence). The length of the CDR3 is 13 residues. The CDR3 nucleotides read TGCAGTGCGGGGGGACTAGCTGCAGATACGCAGTATTTT. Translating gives CSAGGLAADTQYF.

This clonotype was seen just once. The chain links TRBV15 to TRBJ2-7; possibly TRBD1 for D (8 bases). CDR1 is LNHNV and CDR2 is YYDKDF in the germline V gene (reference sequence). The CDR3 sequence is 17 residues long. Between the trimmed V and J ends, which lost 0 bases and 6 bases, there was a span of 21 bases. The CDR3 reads CATSRDTTGGGGGEQYF. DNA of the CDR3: TGTGCCACCAGCAGAGACACAACAGGGGGAGGGGGCGGCGAGCAGTACTTC.

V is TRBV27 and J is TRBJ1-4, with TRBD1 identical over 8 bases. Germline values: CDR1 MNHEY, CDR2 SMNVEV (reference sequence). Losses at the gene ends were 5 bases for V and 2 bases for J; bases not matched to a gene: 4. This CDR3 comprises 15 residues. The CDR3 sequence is CASSPRTGTNEKLFF. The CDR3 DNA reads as TGTGCCAGCAGTCCCAGGACAGGGACTAATGAAAAACTGTTTTTT.

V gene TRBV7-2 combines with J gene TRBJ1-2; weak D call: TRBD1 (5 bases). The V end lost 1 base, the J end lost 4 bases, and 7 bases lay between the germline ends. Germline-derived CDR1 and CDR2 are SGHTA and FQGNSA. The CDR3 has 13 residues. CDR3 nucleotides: TGTGCCAGCAGCTTAGATCAGGGCTATGGCTACACCTTC. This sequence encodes CASSLDQGYGYTF.

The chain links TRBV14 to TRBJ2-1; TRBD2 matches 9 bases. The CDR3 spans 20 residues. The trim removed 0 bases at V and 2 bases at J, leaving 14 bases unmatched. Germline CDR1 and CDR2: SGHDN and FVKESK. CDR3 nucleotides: TGTGCCAGCAGCCAAGATGGGATAGCGGGAGAGCTGCTCACCTACAATGAGCAGTTCTTC. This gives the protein CASSQDGIAGELLTYNEQFF.

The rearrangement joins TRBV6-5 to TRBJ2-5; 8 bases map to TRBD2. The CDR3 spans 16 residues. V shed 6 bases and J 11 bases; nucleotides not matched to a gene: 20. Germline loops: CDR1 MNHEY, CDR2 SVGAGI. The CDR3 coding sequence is TGTGCCAGCAGCCTAAGAGGGGAAGCGGGAGTGGGTGAGCAGTACTTC. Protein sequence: CASSLRGEAGVGEQYF.